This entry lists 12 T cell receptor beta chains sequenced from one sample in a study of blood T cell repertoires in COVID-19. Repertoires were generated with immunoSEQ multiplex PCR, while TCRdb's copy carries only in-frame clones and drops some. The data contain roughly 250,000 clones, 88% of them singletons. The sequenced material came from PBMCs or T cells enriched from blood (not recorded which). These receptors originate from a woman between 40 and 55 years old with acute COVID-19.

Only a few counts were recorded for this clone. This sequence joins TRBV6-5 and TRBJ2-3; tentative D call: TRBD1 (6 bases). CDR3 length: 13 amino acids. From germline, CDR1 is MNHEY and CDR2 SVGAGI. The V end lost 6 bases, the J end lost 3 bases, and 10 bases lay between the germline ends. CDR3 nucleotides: TGTGCCAGCAGCTTACAGGGTACAGATACGCAGTATTTT. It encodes CASSLQGTDTQYF.

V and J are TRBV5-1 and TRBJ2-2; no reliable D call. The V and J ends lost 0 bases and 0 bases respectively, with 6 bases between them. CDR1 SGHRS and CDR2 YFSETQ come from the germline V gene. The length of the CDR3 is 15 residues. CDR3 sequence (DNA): TGCGCCAGCAGCTTGGGCGGTGCGAACACCGGGGAGCTGTTTTTT. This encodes CASSLGGANTGELFF.

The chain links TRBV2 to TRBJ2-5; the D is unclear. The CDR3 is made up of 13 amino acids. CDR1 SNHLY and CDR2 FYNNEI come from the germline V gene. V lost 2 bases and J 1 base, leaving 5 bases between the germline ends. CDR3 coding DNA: TGTGCCAGCAGTGAATACGGCCAAGAGACCCAGTACTTC. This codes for CASSEYGQETQYF.

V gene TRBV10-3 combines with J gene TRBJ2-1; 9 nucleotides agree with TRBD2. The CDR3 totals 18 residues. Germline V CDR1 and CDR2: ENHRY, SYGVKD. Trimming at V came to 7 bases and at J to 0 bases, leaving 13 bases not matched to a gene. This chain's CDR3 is CAITMTSGAHGSYNEQFF. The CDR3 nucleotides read TGTGCCATCACTATGACTAGCGGAGCCCATGGCTCCTACAATGAGCAGTTCTTC.

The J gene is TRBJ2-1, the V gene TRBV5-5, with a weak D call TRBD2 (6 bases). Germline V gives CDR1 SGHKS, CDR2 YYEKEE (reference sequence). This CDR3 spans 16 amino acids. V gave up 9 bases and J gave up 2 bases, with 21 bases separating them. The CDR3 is CATTPGDTGAYNEQFF. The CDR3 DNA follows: TGTGCCACCACCCCGGGGGATACGGGGGCCTACAATGAGCAGTTCTTC.

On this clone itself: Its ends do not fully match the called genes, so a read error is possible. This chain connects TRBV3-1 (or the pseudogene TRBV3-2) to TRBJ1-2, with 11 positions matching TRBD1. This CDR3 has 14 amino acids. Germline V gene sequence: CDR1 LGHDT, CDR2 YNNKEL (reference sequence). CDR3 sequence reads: CASSQDLQGQGGIF. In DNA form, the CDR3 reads TGTGCCAGCAGCCAAGATCTCCAGGGACAGGGGGGTATATTC.

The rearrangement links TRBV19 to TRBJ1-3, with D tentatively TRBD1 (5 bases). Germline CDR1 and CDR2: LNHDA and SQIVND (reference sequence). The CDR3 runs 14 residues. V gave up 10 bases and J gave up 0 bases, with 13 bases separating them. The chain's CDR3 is CATSDSRSGNTIYF. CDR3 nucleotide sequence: TGTGCCACAAGCGACAGTCGCTCTGGAAACACCATATATTTT.

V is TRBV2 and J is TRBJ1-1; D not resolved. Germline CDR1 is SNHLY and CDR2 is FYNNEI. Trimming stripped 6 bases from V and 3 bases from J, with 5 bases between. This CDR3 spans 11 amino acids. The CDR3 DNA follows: TGTGCCAGCAGGGCGGACACTGAAGCTTTCTTT. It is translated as CASRADTEAFF.

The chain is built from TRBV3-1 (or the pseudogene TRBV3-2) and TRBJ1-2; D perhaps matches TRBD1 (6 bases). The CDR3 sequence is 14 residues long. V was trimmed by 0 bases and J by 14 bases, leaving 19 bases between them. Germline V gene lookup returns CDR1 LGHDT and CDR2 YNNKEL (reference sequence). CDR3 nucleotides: TGTGCCAGCAGCCAAGATTGGGGCGCAAAGGGGGGGACCTTC. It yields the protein CASSQDWGAKGGTF.

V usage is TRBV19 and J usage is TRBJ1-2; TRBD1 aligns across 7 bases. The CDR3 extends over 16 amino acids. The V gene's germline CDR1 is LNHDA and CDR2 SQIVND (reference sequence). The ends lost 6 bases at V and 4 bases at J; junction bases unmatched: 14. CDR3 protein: CASSPMGQSRPYGYTF. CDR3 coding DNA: TGTGCCAGTAGCCCTATGGGACAGTCAAGGCCCTATGGCTACACCTTC.

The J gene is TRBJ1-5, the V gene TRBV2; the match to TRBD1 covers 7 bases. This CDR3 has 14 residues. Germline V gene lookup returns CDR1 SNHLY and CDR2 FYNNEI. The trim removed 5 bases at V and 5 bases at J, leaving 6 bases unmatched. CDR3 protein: CASSLDRAYQPQHF. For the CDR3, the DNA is TGTGCCAGCAGTCTTGACAGGGCTTATCAGCCCCAGCATTTT.

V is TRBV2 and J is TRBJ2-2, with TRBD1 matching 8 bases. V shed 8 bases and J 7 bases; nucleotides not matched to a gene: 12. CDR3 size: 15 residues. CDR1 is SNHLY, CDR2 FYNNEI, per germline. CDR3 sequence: CASRSHQGASGELFF. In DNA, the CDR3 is TGTGCCAGCCGAAGCCACCAGGGGGCGAGCGGGGAGCTGTTTTTT.